This T cell receptor beta chain appears in the sequencing data of a study of CD4 T cells in relation to SARS-CoV-2 and coronaviruses (dated by TCRdb to the early 2020s). About the full investigation: In the ViraFEST assay, PBMCs were cultured with antigen for roughly 11 days, after which TCR beta CDR3s were sequenced to identify antigen-specific clonal expansions. An HIV-1 Nef peptide pool or a no-peptide culture served as the negative reference condition. HLA restriction was mapped for shared crossreactive spike epitopes using patient-derived lymphoblastoid cell lines. Memory CD4+ T cell crossreactivity between SARS-CoV-2 and common cold coronavirus spike proteins was assessed at the TCR clonotype level in the study. The Adaptive Biotechnologies TCR-sequencing kit was used for samples from three pre-COVID donors and for the naive versus memory experiments, whereas the other data were Illumina-based. A different TCR-beta assay, based on Illumina, was used to sequence expansion assays from other donors in the study.

A remark on this clone: Its antigen is still unknown. Base qualities are not provided; no much larger clone lies one nucleotide away.

General conclusions and limits of the study: The study was limited by small numbers of patients and tested TCRs. Because the crossreactivity analysis focused on spike protein, crossreactivity against other viral proteins was not assessed. Because no donor provided both pre-pandemic and post-infection samples, tracing the source of pre-existing responses was limited. Compared with monoreactive clones, crossreactive clones had significantly weaker SARS-CoV-2-driven expansion, a result consistent with antigenic imprinting. Memory CD4+ clonotypes crossrecognizing SARS-CoV-2 and at least one common cold coronavirus spike were found in roughly 59% of donors.

Preparation of the library involved the immunoSEQ multiplex PCR assay. In the source study's methods: During preprocessing, nonproductive sequences were removed, along with CDR3s that did not begin with C, did not end with F or W, or were shorter than 7 amino acids. The MANAFEST web app was used to call antigen-specific clonotypes on the basis of expansion compared with the reference and with other culture wells. A clone was considered positive if the clone showed significant expansion compared with the reference culture in 2 of 3 replicate wells at an FDR below 0.05. A further requirement for positive clones was significant expansion compared with all other tandem wells, along with an odds ratio above 5. After three terminal residues were trimmed from each end, CDR3 homology was quantified as pairwise Levenshtein distance using the stringdist R package. The clones in this table, taken by TCRdb from immuneACCESS, are in-frame only. Not every clone is retained; where verified, under half of the shortfall comes from an unresolved V gene, and the cause of the rest is unknown. The V and J calls and clone size come from that table; D and trimming were worked out from the DNA. The table for this sample lists approximately 16,000 clones; 76% of them were counted only once. Together, the top ten hold roughly a quarter of the sample.

CD4+ T cells from unexposed donors were collected before the COVID-19 pandemic (2011-2018). The EasySep CD4+ T cell isolation kit was used to isolate CD4+ T cells once the cultures had run for nine to eleven days. As cell number allowed, CD4+ T cells from unexposed donors were tested for reactivity to SARS-CoV-2 S and N and to four common cold coronavirus spike pools. Each well received 2 million to 2.5 million PBMCs, cultured in IMDM supplemented with 5% human AB serum and around 10 IU/ml IL-2. Half of the culture medium was replaced with fresh IL-2-containing medium on days 3 and 7. In general, every peptide culture condition was set up in three replicate wells. The leukapheresis product for the unexposed donors was obtained through commercial purchase. PBMCs were isolated from leukapheresis product or whole blood by Ficoll-Paque PLUS gradient centrifugation. The PBMCs went either fresh into the expansion assay or into cryopreservation at -140 degrees C. The QIAamp Micro DNA Kit was used to extract genomic DNA from the CD4+ T cells.

Taken from the germline V gene, the CDR1 and CDR2 loops are SGHRS and YFSETQ. Including cysteine and phenylalanine, the CDR3 has 16 amino acids. Only the CDR3 DNA stays, 48 bases, in frame from base 1. V and J are truncated by 1 base and 4 bases respectively, leaving an intervening sequence of 15 bases. The sequencing input was CD4+ T cells from PBMCs, cultured in vitro. The chain is encoded by TRBV5-1 joined to TRBJ2-1; the D gene is possibly TRBD1 or TRBD2, each agreeing over 5 bases. This receptor was obtained from a human donor in good health. The DNA is TGCGCCAGCAGCTTGATAGGGGCCGGGGATTACAATGAGCAGTTCTTC. This translates into CASSLIGAGDYNEQFF.